The text below deals with one T cell receptor beta chain. The sample originates from a study of T cell changes during pregnancy in multiple sclerosis. The CDR3 runs to 16 residues. Germline CDR1 SQVTM, CDR2 ANQGSEA. Trimming removed 7 bases from V and 8 bases from J; junction bases left unmatched: 16. Profiling relied on immunoSEQ multiplex PCR, and the TCRdb table lists in-frame clones only, not all of them. The table lists 40,000 to 55,000 clones, 75% to 95% of them singletons, with 0.7% in the top ten. The sequence came from a female donor with multiple sclerosis, enrolled in a pregnancy study. Specimen: CD4+ T cells from peripheral blood mononuclear cells, collected before pregnancy. The chain has TRBV29-1 and TRBJ2-2, with 10 bases that match TRBD2. In nucleotides, the CDR3 is TGCAGCGCCGGAGGGGGGCTAGCGGGAGAGTCTGGGGAGCTGTTTTTT. Protein: CSAGGGLAGESGELFF.